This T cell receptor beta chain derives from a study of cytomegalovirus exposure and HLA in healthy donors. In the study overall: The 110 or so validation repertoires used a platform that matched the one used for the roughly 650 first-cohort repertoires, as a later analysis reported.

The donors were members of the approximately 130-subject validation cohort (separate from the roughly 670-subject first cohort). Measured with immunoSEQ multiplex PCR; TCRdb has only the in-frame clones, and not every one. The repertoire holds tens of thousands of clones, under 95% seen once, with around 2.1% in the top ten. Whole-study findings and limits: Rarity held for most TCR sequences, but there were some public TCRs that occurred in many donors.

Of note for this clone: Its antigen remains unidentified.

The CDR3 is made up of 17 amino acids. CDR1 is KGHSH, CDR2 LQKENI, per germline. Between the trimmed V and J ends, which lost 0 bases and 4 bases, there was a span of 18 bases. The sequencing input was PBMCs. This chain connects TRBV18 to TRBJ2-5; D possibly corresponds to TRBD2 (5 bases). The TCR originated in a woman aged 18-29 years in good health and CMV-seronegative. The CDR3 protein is CASSPPGPSSAGETQYF. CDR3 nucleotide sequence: TGTGCCAGCTCACCACCTGGGCCTAGCTCGGCAGGAGAGACCCAGTACTTC.